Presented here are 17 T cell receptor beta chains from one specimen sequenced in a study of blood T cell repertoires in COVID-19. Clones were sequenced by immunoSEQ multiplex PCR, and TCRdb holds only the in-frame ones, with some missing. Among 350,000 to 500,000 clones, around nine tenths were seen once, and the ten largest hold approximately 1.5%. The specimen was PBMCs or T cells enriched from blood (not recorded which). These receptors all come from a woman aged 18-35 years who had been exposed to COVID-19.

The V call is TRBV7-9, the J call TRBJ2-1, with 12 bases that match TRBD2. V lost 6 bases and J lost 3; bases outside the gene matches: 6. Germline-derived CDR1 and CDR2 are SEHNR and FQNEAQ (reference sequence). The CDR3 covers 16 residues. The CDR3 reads CASSSEGLAGYNEQFF. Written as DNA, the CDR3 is TGTGCCAGCAGTTCCGAGGGACTAGCGGGCTACAATGAGCAGTTCTTC. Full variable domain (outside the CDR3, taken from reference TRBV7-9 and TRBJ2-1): DTGVSQNPRHKITKRGQNVTFRCDPISEHNRLYWYRQTLGQGPEFLTYFQNEAQLEKSRLLSDRFSAERPKGSFSTLEIQRTEQGDSAMYLCASSSEGLAGYNEQFFGPGTRLTVL.

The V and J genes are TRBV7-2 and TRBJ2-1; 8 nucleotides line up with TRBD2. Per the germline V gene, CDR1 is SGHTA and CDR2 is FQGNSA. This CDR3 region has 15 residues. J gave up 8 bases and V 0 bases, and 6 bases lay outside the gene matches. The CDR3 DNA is TGTGCCAGCAGCTTAGCACCGGGGGGGCCCCATGAGCAGTTCTTC. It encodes CASSLAPGGPHEQFF.

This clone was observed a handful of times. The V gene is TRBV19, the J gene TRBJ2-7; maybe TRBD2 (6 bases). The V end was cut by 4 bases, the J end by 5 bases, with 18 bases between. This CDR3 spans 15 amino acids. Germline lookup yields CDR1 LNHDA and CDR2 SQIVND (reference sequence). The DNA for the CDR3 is TGTGCCAGTAGTAACCCGGGACTTTCCTTGAACGAGCAGTACTTC. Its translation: CASSNPGLSLNEQYF.

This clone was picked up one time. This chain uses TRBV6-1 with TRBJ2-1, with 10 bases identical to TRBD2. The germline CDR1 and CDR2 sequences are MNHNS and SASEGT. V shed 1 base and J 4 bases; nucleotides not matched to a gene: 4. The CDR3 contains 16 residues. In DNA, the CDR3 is TGTGCCAGCAGTGAAGTTTCTAGCGGGAGTTACAATGAGCAGTTCTTC. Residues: CASSEVSSGSYNEQFF.

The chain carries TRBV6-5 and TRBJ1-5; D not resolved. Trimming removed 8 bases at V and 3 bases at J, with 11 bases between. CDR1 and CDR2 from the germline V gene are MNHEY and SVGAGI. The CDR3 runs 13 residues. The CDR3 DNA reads TGTGCCAGCGCCCAGGCGCTCAATCAGCCCCAGCATTTT. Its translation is CASAQALNQPQHF.

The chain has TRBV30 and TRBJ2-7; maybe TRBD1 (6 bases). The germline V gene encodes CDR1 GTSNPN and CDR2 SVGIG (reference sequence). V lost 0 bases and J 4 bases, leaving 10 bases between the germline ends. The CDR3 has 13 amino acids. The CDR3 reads CAWSVGQGYEQYF. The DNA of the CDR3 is TGTGCCTGGAGTGTGGGGCAGGGGTACGAGCAGTACTTC.

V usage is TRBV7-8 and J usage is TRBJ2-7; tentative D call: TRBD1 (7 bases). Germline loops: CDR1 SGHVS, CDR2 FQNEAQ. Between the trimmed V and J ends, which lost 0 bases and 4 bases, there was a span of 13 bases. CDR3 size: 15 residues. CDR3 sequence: CASSLANRGGYEQYF. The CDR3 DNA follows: TGTGCCAGCAGCTTAGCTAACAGGGGAGGATACGAGCAGTACTTC.

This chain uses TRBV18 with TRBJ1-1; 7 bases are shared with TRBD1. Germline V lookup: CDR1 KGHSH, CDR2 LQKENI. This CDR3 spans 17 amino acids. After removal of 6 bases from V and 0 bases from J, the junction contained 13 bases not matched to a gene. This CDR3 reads CASSPLDRDSMNTEAFF. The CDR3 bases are TGTGCCAGCTCCCCTCTTGATCGGGACAGCATGAACACTGAAGCTTTCTTT. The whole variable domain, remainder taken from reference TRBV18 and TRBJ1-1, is NAGVMQNPRHLVRRRGQEARLRCSPMKGHSHVYWYRQLPEEGLKFMVYLQKENIIDESGMPKERFSAEFPKEGPSILRIQQVVRGDSAAYFCASSPLDRDSMNTEAFFGQGTRLTVV.

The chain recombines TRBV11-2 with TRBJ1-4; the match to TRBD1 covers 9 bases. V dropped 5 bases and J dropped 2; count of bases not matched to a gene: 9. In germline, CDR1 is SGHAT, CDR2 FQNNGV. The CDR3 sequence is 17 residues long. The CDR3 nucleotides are TGTGCCAGCAGCCAAGGGACAGGGCAGCGCACTAATGAAAAACTGTTTTTT. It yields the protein CASSQGTGQRTNEKLFF.

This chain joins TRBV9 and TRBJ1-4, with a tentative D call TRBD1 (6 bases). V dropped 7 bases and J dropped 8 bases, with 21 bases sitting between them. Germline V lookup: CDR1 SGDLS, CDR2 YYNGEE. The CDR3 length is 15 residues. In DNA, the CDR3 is TGTGCCAGCGGAGCGGGAGTCAGGGGTGGCGAAAAACTGTTTTTT. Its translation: CASGAGVRGGEKLFF.

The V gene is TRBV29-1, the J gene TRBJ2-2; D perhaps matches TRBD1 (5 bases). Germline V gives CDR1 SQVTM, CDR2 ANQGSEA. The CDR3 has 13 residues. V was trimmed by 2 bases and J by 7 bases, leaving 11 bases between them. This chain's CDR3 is CSVEQGSIGELFF. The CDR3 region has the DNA TGCAGCGTTGAACAGGGATCGATCGGGGAGCTGTTTTTT.

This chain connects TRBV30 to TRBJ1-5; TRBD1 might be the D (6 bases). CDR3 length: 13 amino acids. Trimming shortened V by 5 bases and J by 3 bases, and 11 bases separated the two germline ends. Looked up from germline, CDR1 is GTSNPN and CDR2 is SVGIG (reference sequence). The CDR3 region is CAWAPGDNQPQHF. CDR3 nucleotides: TGTGCCTGGGCTCCAGGGGACAATCAGCCCCAGCATTTT.

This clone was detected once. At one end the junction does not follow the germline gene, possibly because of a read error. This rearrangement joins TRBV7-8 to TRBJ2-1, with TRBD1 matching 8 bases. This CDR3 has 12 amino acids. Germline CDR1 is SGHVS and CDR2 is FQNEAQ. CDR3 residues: CASSPTGGDRLF. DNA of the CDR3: TGTGCCAGCAGCCCTACAGGGGGTGATAGGCTCTTC. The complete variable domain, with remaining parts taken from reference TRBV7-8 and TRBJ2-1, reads GAGVSQSPRYKVAKRGQDVALRCDPISGHVSLFWYQQALGQGPEFLTYFQNEAQLDKSGLPSDRFFAERPEGSVSTLKIQRTQQEDSAVYLCASSPTGGDRLFGPGTRLTVL.

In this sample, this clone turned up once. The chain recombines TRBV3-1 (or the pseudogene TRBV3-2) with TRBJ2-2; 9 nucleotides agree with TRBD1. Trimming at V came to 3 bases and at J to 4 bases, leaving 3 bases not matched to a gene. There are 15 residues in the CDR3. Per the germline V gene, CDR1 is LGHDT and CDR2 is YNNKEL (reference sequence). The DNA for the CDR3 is TGTGCCAGCAGCCAGGGACAGGGAGGCACCGGGGAGCTGTTTTTT. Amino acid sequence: CASSQGQGGTGELFF.

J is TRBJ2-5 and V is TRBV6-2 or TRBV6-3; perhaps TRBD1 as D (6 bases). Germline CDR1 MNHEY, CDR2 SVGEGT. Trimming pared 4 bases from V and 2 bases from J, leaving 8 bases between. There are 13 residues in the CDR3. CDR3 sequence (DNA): TGTGCCAGCAGTTCCGGACAGCAAGAGACCCAGTACTTC. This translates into CASSSGQQETQYF.

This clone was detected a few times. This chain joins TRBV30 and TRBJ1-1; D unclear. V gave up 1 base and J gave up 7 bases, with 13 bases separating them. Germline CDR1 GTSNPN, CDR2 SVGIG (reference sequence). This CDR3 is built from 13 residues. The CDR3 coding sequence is TGTGCCTGGAGTGAGGGCCGCGGGCTTGAAGCTTTCTTT. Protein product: CAWSEGRGLEAFF.

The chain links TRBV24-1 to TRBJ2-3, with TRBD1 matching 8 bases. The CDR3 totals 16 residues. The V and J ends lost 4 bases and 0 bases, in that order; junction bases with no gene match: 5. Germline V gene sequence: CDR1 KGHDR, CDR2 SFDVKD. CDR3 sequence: CATSEDREGSTDTQYF. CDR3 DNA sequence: TGTGCCACCAGTGAGGACAGGGAAGGTAGCACAGATACGCAGTATTTT.